Listed below are T cell receptor beta chains from one sample, sequenced in a study of cytomegalovirus exposure and HLA in healthy donors. The protocol was immunoSEQ multiplex PCR, while the TCRdb copy is restricted to in-frame clones and leaves out a portion. The repertoire consists of some 290,000 clones, with 88% occurring once and the leading ten covering around 0.96%. Material: PBMCs. The receptor set was obtained from a man aged 25 to 40 in good health and CMV-seronegative. CDR3s include the opening cysteine and the closing phenylalanine or tryptophan. The D gene is left open where the match is weak. Clone size is given for some rows only: seen once, a few or many times, or a class if the clone is expanded.

D	size	J	V	CDR3	DNA
TRBD1	-	TRBJ1-2	TRBV6-5	CASSYSPGQGFYGYTF	TGTGCCAGCAGTTACTCCCCGGGACAGGGGTTCTATGGCTACACCTTC
TRBD1	few	TRBJ1-2	TRBV7-6	CASSADQGQGGYTF	TGTGCCAGCAGCGCTGACCAGGGACAGGGAGGCTACACCTTC
TRBD1	once	TRBJ1-2	TRBV11-2	CASSLLTGGLSYGYTF	TGTGCCAGCAGCTTACTGACAGGGGGCCTTTCATATGGCTACACCTTC
TRBD1	-	TRBJ1-2	TRBV27	CASSPYPRQGNIGYTF	TGTGCCAGCAGTCCCTACCCCAGACAGGGAAACATAGGCTACACCTTC
TRBD1	-	TRBJ1-1	TRBV29-1	CSVKKGTGRNTEAFF	TGCAGCGTTAAGAAGGGGACAGGCAGGAACACTGAAGCTTTCTTT
TRBD1	-	TRBJ1-2	TRBV5-5	CASSPGQSFYGYTF	TGTGCCAGCAGCCCGGGACAGAGCTTCTATGGCTACACCTTC
-	-	TRBJ2-1	TRBV5-1	CASSWTAFHSYNEQFF	TGCGCCAGCAGCTGGACTGCTTTCCACTCCTACAATGAGCAGTTCTTC
TRBD1	-	TRBJ1-4	TRBV27	CASRPTGATTTNEKLFF	TGTGCCAGCAGACCGACAGGGGCAACGACAACTAATGAAAAACTGTTTTTT
TRBD1	-	TRBJ1-2	TRBV18	CASSPGTGANYGYTF	TGTGCCAGCTCACCGGGGACAGGAGCTAACTATGGCTACACCTTC
TRBD1	once	TRBJ1-4	TRBV18	CASSLLGTVNEKLFF	TGTGCCAGCTCACTGCTCGGGACAGTTAATGAAAAACTGTTTTTT
TRBD2	-	TRBJ2-1	TRBV11-2	CASRRTSGGAYNEQFF	TGTGCCAGCAGGAGGACTAGCGGGGGGGCCTACAATGAGCAGTTCTTC
-	-	TRBJ1-2	TRBV19	CATNPRGGRYGYTF	TGTGCCACCAATCCGAGGGGGGGGCGCTATGGCTACACCTTC
TRBD1	-	TRBJ1-6	TRBV6-5	CASSYGDRNNSPLHF	TGTGCCAGCAGTTACGGGGACAGGAATAATTCACCCCTCCACTTT
-	-	TRBJ1-5	TRBV5-5	CASSLGQSNQPQHF	TGTGCCAGCAGCTTGGGTCAGTCTAATCAGCCCCAGCATTTT
-	-	TRBJ2-3	TRBV4-3	CASSQDFRGSTDTQYF	TGCGCCAGCAGCCAAGATTTTCGGGGGAGCACAGATACGCAGTATTTT
TRBD1	few	TRBJ1-2	TRBV27	CASSFSDRGGNGYTF	TGTGCCAGCAGTTTTTCGGACAGGGGAGGAAATGGCTACACCTTC
-	-	TRBJ1-3	TRBV11-2	CASSLMPVADTIYF	TGTGCCAGCAGCTTAATGCCTGTGGCGGACACCATATATTTT
-	-	TRBJ1-2	TRBV19	CASSTSGIYGYTF	TGTGCCAGTAGTACTTCCGGGATCTATGGCTACACCTTC
TRBD1	-	TRBJ1-5	TRBV4-1	CASSQEPGQGWRQPQHF	TGCGCCAGCAGCCAAGAACCGGGACAGGGATGGCGGCAGCCCCAGCATTTT
TRBD1	-	TRBJ2-1	TRBV18	CASSPPTTGGTNEQFF	TGTGCCAGCTCACCACCCACGACAGGGGGGACTAATGAGCAGTTCTTC
-	-	TRBJ1-4	TRBV6-1	CASSEVSSTNEKLFF	TGTGCCAGCAGTGAAGTGTCCTCAACTAATGAAAAACTGTTTTTT
TRBD1	-	TRBJ2-7	TRBV11-2	CASSLRTGGDDEQYF	TGTGCCAGCAGCCTTCGGACAGGGGGTGACGACGAGCAGTACTTC
-	-	TRBJ1-1	TRBV6-1	CASSEFGWTEAFF	TGTGCCAGCAGTGAATTTGGCTGGACTGAAGCTTTCTTT